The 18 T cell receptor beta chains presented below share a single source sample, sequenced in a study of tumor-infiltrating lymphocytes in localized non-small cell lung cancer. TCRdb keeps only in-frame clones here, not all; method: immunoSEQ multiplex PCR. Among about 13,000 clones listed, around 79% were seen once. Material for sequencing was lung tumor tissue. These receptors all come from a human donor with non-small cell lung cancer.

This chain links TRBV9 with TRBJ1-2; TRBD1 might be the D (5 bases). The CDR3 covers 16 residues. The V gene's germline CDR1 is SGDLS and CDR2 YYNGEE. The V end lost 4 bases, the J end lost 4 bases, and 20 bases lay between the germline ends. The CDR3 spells CASSLSGQGVPYGYTF. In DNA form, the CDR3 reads TGTGCCAGCAGCCTAAGTGGCCAGGGCGTCCCCTATGGCTACACCTTC.

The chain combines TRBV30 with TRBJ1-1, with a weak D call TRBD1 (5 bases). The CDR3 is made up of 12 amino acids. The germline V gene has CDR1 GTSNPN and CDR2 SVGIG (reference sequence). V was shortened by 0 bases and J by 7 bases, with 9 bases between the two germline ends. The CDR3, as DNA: TGTGCCTGGAGTGTCGGGACGAGTGAAGCTTTCTTT. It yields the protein CAWSVGTSEAFF.

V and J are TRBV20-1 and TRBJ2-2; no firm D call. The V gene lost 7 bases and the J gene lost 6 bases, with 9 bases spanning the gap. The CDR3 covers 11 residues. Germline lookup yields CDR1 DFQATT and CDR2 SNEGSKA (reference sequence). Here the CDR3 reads CSVLGPGELFF. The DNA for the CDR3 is TGCAGTGTTCTAGGTCCCGGGGAGCTGTTTTTT.

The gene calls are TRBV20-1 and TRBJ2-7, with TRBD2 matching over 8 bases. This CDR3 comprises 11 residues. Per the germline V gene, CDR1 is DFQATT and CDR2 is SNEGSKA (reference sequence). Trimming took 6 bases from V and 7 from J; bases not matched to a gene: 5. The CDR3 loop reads CSAIAGNEQYF. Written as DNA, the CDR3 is TGCAGTGCGATAGCGGGAAATGAGCAGTACTTC.

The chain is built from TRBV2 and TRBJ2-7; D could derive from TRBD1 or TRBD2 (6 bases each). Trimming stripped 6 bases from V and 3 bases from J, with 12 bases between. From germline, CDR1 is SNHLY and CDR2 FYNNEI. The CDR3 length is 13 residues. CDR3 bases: TGTGCCAGCAGAAACAGGGAGGTCTACGAGCAGTACTTC. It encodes CASRNREVYEQYF.

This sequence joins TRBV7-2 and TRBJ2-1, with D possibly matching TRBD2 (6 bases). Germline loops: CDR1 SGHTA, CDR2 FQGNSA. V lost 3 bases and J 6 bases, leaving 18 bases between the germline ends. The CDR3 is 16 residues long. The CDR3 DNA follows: TGTGCCAGCAGCTTGGATCTTCTAGCGTCTCGCAATGAGCAGTTCTTC. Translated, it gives CASSLDLLASRNEQFF.

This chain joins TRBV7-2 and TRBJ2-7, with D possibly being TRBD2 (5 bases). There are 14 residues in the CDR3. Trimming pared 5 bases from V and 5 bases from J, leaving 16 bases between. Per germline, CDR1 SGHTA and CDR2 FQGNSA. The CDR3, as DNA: TGTGCCAGCAGCCATCGGGCCCCCGGGAACGAGCAGTACTTC. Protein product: CASSHRAPGNEQYF.

The CDR3 region is CASSPGPTGGYTF. The CDR3 nucleotides are TGTGCCAGCAGTCCCGGACCCACGGGAGGCTACACCTTC. The chain links TRBV6-6 to TRBJ1-2; D not resolved. Trimming shortened V by 5 bases and J by 8 bases, and 15 bases separated the two germline ends. The length of the CDR3 is 13 residues. CDR1 MNHNY and CDR2 SVGAGI come from the germline V gene (reference sequence).

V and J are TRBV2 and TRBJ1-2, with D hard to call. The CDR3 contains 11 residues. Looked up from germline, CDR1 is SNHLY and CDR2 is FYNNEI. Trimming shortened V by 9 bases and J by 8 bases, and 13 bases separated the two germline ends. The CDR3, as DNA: TGTGCCAGGAATCAAGGGCTGGGCTACACCTTC. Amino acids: CARNQGLGYTF. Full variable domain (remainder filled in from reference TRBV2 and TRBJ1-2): EPEVTQTPSHQVTQMGQEVILRCVPISNHLYFYWYRQILGQKVEFLVSFYNNEISEKSEIFDDQFSVERPDGSNFTLKIRSTKLEDSAMYFCARNQGLGYTFGSGTRLTVV.

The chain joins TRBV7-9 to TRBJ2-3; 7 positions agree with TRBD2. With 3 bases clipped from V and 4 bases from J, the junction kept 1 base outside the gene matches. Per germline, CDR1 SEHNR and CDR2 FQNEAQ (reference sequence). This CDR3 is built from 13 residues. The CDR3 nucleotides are TGTGCCAGCAGCTTTACTAGCGCAGATACGCAGTATTTT. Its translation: CASSFTSADTQYF. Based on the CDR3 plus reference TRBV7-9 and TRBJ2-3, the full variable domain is DTGVSQNPRHKITKRGQNVTFRCDPISEHNRLYWYRQTLGQGPEFLTYFQNEAQLEKSRLLSDRFSAERPKGSFSTLEIQRTEQGDSAMYLCASSFTSADTQYFGPGTRLTVL.

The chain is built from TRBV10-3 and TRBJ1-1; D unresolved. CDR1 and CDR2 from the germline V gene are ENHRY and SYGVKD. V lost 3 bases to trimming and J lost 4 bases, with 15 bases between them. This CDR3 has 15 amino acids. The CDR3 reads CAISDPRPSFTEAFF. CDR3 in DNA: TGTGCCATCAGTGACCCCCGGCCAAGTTTCACTGAAGCTTTCTTT.

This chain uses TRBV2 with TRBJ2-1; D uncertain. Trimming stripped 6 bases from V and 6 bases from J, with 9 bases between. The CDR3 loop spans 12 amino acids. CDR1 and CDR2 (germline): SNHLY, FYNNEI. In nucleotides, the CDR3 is TGTGCCAGCAGCTGGTTAAGCAATGAGCAGTTCTTC. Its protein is CASSWLSNEQFF.

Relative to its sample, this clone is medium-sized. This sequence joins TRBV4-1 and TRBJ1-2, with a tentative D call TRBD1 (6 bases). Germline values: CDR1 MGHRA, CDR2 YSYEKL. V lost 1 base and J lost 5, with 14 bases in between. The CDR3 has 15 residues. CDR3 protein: CASSQGGGRGYGYTF. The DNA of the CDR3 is TGCGCCAGCAGCCAAGGAGGTGGCAGGGGATATGGCTACACCTTC.

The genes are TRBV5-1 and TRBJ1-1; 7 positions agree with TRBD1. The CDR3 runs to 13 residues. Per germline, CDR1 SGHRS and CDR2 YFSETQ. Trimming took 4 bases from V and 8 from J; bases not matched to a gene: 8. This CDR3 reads CASSIGQDYEAFF. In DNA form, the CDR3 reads TGCGCCAGCAGCATCGGACAGGATTACGAAGCTTTCTTT.

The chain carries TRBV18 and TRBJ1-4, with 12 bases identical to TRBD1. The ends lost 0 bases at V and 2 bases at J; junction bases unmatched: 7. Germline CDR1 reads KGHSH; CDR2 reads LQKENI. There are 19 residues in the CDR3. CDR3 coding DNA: TGTGCCAGCTCACCACCACTAAGGGACAGGGGGCCCACTAATGAAAAACTGTTTTTT. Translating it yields CASSPPLRDRGPTNEKLFF.

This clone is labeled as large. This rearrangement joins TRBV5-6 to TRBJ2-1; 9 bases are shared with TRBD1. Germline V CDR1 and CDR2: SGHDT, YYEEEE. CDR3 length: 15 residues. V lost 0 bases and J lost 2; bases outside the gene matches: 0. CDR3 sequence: CASSLGDRAYNEQFF. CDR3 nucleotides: TGTGCCAGCAGCTTGGGGGACAGGGCCTACAATGAGCAGTTCTTC.

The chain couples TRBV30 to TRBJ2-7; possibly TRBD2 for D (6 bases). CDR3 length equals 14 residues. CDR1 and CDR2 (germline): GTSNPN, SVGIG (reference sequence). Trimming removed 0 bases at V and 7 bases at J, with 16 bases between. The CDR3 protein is CAWSVLVTGGEQYF. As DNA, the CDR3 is TGTGCCTGGAGTGTGTTGGTCACCGGGGGTGAGCAGTACTTC.

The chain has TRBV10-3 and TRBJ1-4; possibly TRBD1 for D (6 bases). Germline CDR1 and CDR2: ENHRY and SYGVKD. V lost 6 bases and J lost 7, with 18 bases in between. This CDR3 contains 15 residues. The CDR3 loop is CAISARQVPAEKLFF. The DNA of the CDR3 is TGTGCCATCAGCGCCAGACAGGTACCTGCTGAAAAACTGTTTTTT.